This T cell receptor beta chain was recovered during a study of control samples from healthy donors and cancer patients. Germline assignment: CDR1 SGHAT and CDR2 FQNNGV. The CDR3 has 16 amino acids. V gave up 1 base and J gave up 4 bases, with 15 bases separating them. Only in-frame clones appear in the TCRdb table, and some are missing; sequencing was by immunoSEQ multiplex PCR. The profile covers about 120,000 clones, with approximately 90% appearing a single time and about 12% taken by the ten largest. This chain links TRBV11-2 with TRBJ2-3; a possible D gene is TRBD1 (5 bases). This sequence originates from a man aged 25-45 years in good health. The sample taken for sequencing was blood. Here the CDR3 reads CASSLVGRVPSDTQYF. CDR3 DNA sequence: TGTGCCAGCAGCTTAGTAGGCAGGGTCCCGTCAGATACGCAGTATTTT.